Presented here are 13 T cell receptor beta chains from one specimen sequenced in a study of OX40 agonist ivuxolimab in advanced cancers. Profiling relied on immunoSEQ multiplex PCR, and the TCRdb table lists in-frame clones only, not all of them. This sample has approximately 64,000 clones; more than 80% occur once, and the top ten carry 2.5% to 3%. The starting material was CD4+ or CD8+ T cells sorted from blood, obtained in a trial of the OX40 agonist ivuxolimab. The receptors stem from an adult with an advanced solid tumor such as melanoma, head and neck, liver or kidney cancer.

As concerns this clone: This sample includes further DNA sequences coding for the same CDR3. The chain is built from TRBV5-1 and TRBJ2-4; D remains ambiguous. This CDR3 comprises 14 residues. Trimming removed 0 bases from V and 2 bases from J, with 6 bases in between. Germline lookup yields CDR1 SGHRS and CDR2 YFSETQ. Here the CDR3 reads CASSLGGSKNIQYF. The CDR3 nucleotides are TGCGCCAGCAGCTTGGGGGGTTCCAAAAACATTCAGTACTTC.

CDR3 amino acids: CSVDETGVGKETQYF. The CDR3 nucleotides are TGCAGCGTTGATGAGACAGGGGTCGGAAAAGAGACCCAGTACTTC. This chain connects TRBV29-1 to TRBJ2-5; 8 bases fit TRBD1. The germline CDR1 and CDR2 sequences are SQVTM and ANQGSEA. Trimming removed 3 bases from V and 3 bases from J; junction bases left unmatched: 9. The CDR3 is made up of 15 amino acids. Full variable domain (rest looked up from reference TRBV29-1 and TRBJ2-5): SAVISQKPSRDICQRGTSLTIQCQVDSQVTMMFWYRQQPGQSLTLIATANQGSEATYESGFVIDKFPISRPNLTFSTLTVSNMSPEDSSIYLCSVDETGVGKETQYFGPGTRLLVL.

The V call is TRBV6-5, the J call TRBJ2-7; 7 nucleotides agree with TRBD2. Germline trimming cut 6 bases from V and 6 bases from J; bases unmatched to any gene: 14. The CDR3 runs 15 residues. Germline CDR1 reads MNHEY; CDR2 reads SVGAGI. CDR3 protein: CASRVPGRVKSEQYF. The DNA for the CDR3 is TGTGCCAGCAGAGTCCCAGGGAGGGTTAAGTCCGAGCAGTACTTC.

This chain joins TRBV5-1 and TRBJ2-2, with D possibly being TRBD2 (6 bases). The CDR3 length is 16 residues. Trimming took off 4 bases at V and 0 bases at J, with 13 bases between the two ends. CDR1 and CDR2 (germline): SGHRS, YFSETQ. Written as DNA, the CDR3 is TGCGCCAGCAGCGTTACTAGCTCCCCGAACACCGGGGAGCTGTTTTTT. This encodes CASSVTSSPNTGELFF.

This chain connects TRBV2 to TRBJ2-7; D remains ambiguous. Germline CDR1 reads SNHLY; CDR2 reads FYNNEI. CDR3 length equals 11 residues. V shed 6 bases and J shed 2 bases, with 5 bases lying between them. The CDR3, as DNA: TGTGCCAGCAGCGCGACCTACGAGCAGTACTTC. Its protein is CASSATYEQYF.

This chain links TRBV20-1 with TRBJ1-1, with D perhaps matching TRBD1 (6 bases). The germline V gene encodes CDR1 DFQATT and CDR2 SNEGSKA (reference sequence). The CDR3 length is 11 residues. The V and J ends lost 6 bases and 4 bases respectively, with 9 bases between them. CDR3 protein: CSARGSTEAFF. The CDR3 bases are TGCAGTGCGAGGGGGAGCACTGAAGCTTTCTTT.

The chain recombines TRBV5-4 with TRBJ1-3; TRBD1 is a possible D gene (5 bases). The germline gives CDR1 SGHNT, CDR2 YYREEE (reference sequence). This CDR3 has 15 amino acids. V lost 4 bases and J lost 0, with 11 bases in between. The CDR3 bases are TGTGCCAGCAGCCCAGGGACGGACTCTGGAAACACCATATATTTT. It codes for CASSPGTDSGNTIYF.

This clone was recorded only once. In nucleotides, the CDR3 is TGTGCCAGCTCCCGGGAGAGGGGGCATAATTCACCCCTCCACTTT. Residues: CASSRERGHNSPLHF. This sequence joins TRBV6-1 and TRBJ1-6, with 7 nucleotides matching TRBD1. Germline values: CDR1 MNHNS, CDR2 SASEGT. This CDR3 region has 15 residues. Trimming took 8 bases from V and 5 from J; bases not matched to a gene: 9.

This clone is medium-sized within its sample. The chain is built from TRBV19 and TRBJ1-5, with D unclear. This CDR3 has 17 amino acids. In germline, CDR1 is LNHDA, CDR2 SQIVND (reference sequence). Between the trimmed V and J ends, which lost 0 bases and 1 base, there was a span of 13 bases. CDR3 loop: CASSIDLEGGSNQPQHF. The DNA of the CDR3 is TGTGCCAGTAGTATAGATCTGGAGGGTGGCAGCAATCAGCCCCAGCATTTT.

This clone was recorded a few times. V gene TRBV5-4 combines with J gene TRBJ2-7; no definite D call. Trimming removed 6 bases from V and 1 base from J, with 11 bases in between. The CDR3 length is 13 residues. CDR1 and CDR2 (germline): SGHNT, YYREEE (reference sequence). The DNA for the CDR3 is TGTGCCAGCAAACGCGGCGAATCCTACGAGCAGTACTTC. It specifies CASKRGESYEQYF.

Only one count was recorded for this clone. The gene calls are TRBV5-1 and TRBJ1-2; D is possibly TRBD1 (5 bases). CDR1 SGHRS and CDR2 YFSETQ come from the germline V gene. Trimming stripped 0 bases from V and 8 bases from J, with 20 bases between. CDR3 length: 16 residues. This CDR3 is CASSLGEGQGLVGYTF. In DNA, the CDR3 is TGCGCCAGCAGCTTGGGCGAGGGGCAGGGCCTCGTCGGCTACACCTTC.

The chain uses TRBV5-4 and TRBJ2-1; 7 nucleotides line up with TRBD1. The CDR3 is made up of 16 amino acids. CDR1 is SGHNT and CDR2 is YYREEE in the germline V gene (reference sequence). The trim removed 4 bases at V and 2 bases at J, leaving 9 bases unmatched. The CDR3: CASSPYRDSTYNEQFF. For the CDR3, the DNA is TGTGCCAGCAGCCCTTACCGGGACAGTACCTACAATGAGCAGTTCTTC.

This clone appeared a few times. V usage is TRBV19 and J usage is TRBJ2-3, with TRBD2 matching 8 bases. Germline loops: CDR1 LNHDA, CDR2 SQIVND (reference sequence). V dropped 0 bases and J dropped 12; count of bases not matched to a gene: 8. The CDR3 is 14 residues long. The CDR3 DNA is TGTGCCAGTAGTATAGATCTAGCCGGGGGGGCCCAGTATTTT. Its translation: CASSIDLAGGAQYF.